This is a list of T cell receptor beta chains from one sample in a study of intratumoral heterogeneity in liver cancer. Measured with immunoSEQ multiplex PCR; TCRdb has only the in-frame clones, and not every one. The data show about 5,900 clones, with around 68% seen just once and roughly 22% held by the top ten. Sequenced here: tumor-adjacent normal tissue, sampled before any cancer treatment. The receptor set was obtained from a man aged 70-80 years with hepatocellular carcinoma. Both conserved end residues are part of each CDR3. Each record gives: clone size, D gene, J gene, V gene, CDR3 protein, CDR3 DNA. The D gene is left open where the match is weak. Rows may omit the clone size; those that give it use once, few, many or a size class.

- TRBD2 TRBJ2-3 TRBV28 CASSSLRPAGGGDTQYF TGTGCCAGCAGTTCTCTTCGTCCAGCGGGGGGTGGAGATACGCAGTATTTT
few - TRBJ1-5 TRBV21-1 CASSKIPGHRKKYSNQPQHF TGTGCCAGCAGCAAAATTCCAGGACACAGAAAGAAATATAGCAATCAGCCCCAGCATTTT
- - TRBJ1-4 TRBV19 CASSLQGRTNEKLFF TGTGCCAGTAGTCTGCAGGGGAGGACTAATGAAAAACTGTTTTTT
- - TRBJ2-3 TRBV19 CASSLTATTQYF TGTGCCAGTAGTCTTACCGCAACTACGCAGTATTTT
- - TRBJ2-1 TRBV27 CASSQRLAGGNEQFF TGTGCCAGCAGCCAGCGACTAGCAGGGGGGAATGAGCAGTTCTTC
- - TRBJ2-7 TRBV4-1 CASSHWDTQSSYEQYF TGCGCCAGCAGCCATTGGGACACACAGAGCTCCTACGAGCAGTACTTC
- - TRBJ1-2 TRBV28 CASRRPGTDYGYTF TGTGCCAGCAGGCGACCCGGGACGGACTATGGCTACACCTTC
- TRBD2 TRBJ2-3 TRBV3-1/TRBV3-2 CASSRTGLAGGSGTDTQYF TGTGCCAGCAGCCGTACGGGACTAGCGGGGGGTTCTGGCACAGATACGCAGTATTTT
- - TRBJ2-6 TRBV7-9 CAIGLGSGANVLTF TGTGCCATCGGCCTGGGTTCTGGGGCCAACGTCCTGACTTTC
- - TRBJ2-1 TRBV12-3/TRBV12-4 CASRGPETYEQFF TGTGCCAGCAGGGGGCCGGAGACTTATGAGCAGTTCTTC
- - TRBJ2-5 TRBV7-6 CASSFRGGQETQYF TGTGCCAGCAGCTTTCGGGGAGGACAAGAGACCCAGTACTTC